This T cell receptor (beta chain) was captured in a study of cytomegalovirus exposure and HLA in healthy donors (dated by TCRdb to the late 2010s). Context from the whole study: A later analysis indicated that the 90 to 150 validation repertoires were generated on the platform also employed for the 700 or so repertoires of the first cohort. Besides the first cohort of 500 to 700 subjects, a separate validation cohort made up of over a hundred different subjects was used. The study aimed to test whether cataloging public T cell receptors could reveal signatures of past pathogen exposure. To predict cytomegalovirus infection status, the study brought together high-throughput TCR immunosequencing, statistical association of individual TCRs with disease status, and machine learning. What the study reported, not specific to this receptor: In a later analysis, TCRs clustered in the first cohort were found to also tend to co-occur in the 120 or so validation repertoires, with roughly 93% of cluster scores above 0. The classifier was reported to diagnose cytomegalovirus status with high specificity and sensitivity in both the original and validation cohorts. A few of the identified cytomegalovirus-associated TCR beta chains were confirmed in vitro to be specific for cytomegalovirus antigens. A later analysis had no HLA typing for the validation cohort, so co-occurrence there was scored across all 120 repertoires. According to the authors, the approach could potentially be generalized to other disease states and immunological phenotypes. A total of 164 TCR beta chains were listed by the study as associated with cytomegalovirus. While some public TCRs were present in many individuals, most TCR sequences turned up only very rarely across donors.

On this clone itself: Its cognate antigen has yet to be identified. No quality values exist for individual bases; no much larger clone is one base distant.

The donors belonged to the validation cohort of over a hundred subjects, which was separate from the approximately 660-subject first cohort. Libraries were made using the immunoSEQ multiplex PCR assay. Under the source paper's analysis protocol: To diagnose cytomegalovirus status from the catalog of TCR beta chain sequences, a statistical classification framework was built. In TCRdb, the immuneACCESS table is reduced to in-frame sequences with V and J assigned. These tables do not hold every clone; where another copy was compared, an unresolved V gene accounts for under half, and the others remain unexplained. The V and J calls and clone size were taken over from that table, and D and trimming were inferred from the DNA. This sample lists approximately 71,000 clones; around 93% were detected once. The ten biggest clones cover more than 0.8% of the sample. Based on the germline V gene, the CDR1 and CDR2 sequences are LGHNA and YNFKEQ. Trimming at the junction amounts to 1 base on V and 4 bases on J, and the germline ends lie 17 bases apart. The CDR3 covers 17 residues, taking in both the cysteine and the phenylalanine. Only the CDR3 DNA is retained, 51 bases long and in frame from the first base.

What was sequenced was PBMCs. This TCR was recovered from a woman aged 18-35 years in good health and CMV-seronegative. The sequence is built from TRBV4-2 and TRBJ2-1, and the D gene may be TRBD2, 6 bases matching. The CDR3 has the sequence CASSQGGTASRYNEQFF. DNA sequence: TGTGCCAGCAGCCAAGGCGGGACGGCTAGCAGATACAATGAGCAGTTCTTC.